This TCR beta chain was profiled in a study of T-cell memory formation after mild COVID-19. This clonotype was detected only a few times. With 1 base removed from V and 6 bases from J, the gap between germline ends came to 16 bases. The germline CDR1 and CDR2 sequences are SGHDN and FVKESK. The CDR3 totals 15 residues. MiXCR, applied by TCRdb to the 5' RACE reads, yields one record per CDR3 protein. The data show roughly 450,000 distinct CDR3 sequences, with more than 15% seen just once and 20% to 25% held by the top ten. The receptor was derived from a man younger than 30 who had mild COVID-19 (a few samples of this study predate the infection). Cell type and time point are not known. The chain links TRBV14 to TRBJ2-7, with D unresolved. Sequencing was done on a sample of PBMCs or a T cell subset sorted from them (not recorded which). In nucleotides, the CDR3 is TGTGCCAGCAGCCAAGTTCAAGGCTCTCTGGGCGAGCAGTACTTC. It yields the protein CASSQVQGSLGEQYF.